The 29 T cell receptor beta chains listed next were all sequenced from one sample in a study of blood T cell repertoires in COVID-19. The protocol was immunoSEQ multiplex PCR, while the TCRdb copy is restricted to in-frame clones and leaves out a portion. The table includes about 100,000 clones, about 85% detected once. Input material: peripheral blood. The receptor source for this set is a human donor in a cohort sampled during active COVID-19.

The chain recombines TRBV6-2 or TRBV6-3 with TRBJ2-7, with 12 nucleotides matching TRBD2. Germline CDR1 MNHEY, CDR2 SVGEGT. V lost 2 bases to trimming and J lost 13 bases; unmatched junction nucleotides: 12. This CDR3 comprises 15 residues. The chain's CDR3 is CASSYRLAGAIKNYF. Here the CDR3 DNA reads TGTGCCAGCAGTTACCGACTAGCGGGAGCCATCAAAAACTACTTC.

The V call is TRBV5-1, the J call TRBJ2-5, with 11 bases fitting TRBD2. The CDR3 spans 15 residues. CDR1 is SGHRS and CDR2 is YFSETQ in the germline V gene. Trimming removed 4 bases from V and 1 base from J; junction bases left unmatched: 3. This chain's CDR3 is CASSQLAGAQETQYF. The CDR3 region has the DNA TGCGCCAGCAGCCAACTAGCGGGAGCCCAAGAGACCCAGTACTTC.

In DNA, the CDR3 is TGCGCCAGCATGAACCAGGGGCGAGGGACTGAAGCTTTCTTT. It specifies CASMNQGRGTEAFF. V and J are TRBV10-2 and TRBJ1-1; D might be TRBD1 (6 bases). The length of the CDR3 is 14 residues. Germline V lookup: CDR1 WSHSY, CDR2 SAAADI. Trimming left V 7 bases short and J 5 bases short, with 17 bases between.

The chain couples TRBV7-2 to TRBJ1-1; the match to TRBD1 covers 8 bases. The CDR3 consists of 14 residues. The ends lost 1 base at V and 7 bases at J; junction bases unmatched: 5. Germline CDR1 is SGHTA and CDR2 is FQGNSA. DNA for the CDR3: TGTGCCAGCAGCTTAGTTCAGGGGGCGGGTGAAGCTTTCTTT. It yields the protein CASSLVQGAGEAFF.

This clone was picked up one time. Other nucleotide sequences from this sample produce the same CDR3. CDR3 residues: CASSLRGSSTDTQYF. The CDR3 region has the DNA TGTGCCAGCAGCTTGCGGGGGAGCAGCACAGATACGCAGTATTTT. The gene calls are TRBV7-9 and TRBJ2-3, with 7 bases identical to TRBD2. With 3 bases clipped from V and 0 bases from J, the junction kept 3 bases outside the gene matches. Germline V gene sequence: CDR1 SEHNR, CDR2 FQNEAQ (reference sequence). The CDR3 is 15 amino acids. The full variable domain, completed using reference TRBV7-9 and TRBJ2-3, is DTGVSQNPRHKITKRGQNVTFRCDPISEHNRLYWYRQTLGQGPEFLTYFQNEAQLEKSRLLSDRFSAERPKGSFSTLEIQRTEQGDSAMYLCASSLRGSSTDTQYFGPGTRLTVL.

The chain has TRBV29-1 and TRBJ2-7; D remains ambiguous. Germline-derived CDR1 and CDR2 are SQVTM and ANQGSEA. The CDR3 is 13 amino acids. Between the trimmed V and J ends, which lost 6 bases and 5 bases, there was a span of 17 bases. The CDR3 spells CSVLGEFINEQYF. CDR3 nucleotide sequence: TGCAGCGTCCTCGGAGAGTTCATCAACGAGCAGTACTTC.

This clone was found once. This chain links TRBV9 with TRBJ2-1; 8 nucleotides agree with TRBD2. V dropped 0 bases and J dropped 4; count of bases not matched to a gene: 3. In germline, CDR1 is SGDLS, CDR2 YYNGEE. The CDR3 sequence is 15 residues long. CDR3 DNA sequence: TGTGCCAGCAGCGTAGCGGGAGGGGGGTACAATGAGCAGTTCTTC. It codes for CASSVAGGGYNEQFF.

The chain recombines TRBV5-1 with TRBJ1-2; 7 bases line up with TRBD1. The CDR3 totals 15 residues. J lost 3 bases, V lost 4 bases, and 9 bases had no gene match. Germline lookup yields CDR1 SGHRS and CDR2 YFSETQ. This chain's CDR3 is CASSLPDRADYGYTF. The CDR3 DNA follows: TGCGCCAGCAGCCTTCCTGACAGGGCGGACTATGGCTACACCTTC.

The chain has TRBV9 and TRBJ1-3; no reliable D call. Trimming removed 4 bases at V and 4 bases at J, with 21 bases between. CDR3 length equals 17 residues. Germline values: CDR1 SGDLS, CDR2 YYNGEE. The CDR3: CASSKEDRRYGGNTIYF. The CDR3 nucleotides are TGTGCCAGCAGCAAGGAGGACCGCCGCTATGGAGGAAACACCATATATTTT.

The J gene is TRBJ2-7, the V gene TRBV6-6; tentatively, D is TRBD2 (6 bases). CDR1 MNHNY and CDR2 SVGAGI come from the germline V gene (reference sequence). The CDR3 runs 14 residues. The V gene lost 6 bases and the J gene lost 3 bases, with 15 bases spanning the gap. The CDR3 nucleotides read TGTGCCAGCAGACCAGTTAACGGGGGCTACGAGCAGTACTTC. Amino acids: CASRPVNGGYEQYF.

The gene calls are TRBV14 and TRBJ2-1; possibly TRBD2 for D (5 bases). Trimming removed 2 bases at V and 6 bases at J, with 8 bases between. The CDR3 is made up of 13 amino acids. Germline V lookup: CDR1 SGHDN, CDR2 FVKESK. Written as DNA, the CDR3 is TGTGCCAGCAGCCAAAACCTAGCCAATGAGCAGTTCTTC. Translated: CASSQNLANEQFF.

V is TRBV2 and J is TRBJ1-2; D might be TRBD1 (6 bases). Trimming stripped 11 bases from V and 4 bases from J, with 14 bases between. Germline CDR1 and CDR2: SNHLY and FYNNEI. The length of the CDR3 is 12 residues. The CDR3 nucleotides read TGTGCCTGCAAGGGGGACGGCTATGGCTACACCTTC. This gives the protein CACKGDGYGYTF.

The CDR3: CASSLVFQDSYNEQFF. In DNA form, the CDR3 reads TGTGCCAGCAGCTTAGTCTTCCAGGACTCCTACAATGAGCAGTTCTTC. This sequence joins TRBV11-2 and TRBJ2-1; D remains unclear. The CDR3 loop spans 16 amino acids. From germline, CDR1 is SGHAT and CDR2 FQNNGV. V lost 1 base, J lost 0 bases, and 10 bases lay in between.

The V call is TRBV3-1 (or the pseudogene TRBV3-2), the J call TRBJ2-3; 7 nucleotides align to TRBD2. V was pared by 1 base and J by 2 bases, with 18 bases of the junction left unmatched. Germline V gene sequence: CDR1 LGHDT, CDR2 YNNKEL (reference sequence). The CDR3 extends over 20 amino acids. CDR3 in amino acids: CASSQAYELAMNRDTDTQYF. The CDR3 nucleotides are TGTGCCAGCAGCCAAGCGTATGAACTAGCGATGAATAGGGACACAGATACGCAGTATTTT.

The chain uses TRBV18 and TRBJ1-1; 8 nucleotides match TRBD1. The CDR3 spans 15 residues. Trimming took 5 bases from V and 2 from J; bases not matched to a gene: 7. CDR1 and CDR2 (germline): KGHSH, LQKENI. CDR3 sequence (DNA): TGTGCCAGCTCATATCTAGGACAGGGTAACACTGAAGCTTTCTTT. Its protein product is CASSYLGQGNTEAFF. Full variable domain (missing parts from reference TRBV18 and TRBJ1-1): NAGVMQNPRHLVRRRGQEARLRCSPMKGHSHVYWYRQLPEEGLKFMVYLQKENIIDESGMPKERFSAEFPKEGPSILRIQQVVRGDSAAYFCASSYLGQGNTEAFFGQGTRLTVV.

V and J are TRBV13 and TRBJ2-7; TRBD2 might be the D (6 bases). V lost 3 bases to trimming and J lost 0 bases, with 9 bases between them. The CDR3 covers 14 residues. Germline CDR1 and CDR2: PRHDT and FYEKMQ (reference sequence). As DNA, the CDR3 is TGTGCCAGCAGCTTCGACGGGAGCTCCTACGAGCAGTACTTC. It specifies CASSFDGSSYEQYF.

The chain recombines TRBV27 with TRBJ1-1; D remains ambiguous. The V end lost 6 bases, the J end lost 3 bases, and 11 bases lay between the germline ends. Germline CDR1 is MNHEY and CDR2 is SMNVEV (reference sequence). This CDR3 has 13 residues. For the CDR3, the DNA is TGTGCCAGCAGAAACACAGTGGACACTGAAGCTTTCTTT. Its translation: CASRNTVDTEAFF.

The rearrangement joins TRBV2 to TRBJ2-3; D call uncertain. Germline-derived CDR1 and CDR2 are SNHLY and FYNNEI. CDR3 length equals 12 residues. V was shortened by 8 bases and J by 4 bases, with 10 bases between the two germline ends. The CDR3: CASAIVADTQYF. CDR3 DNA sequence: TGTGCCAGCGCCATAGTGGCAGATACGCAGTATTTT.

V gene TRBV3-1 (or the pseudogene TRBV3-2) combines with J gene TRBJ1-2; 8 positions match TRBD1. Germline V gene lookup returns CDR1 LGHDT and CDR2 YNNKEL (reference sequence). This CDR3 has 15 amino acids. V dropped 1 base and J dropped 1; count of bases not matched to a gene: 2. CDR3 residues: CASSQGTGHNYGYTF. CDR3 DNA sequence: TGTGCCAGCAGCCAAGGGACAGGGCATAACTATGGCTACACCTTC.

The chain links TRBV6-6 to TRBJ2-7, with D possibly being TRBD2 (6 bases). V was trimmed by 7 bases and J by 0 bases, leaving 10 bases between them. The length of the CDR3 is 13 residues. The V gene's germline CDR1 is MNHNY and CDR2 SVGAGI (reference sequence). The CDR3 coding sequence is TGTGCCAGCACGGGGGAGAGCTCCTACGAGCAGTACTTC. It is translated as CASTGESSYEQYF.

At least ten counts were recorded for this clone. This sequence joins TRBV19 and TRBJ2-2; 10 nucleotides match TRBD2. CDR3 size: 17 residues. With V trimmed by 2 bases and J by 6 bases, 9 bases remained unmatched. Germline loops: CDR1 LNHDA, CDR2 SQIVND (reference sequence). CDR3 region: CASSIRSSGRSAGELFF. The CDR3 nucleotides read TGTGCCAGTAGTATACGGTCTAGCGGGAGATCCGCCGGGGAGCTGTTTTTT.

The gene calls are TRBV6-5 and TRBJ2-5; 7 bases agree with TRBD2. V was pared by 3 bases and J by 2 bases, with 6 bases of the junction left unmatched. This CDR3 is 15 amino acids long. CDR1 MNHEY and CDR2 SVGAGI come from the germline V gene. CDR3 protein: CASSYGGGLQETQYF. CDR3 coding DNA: TGTGCCAGCAGTTATGGGGGAGGGTTACAAGAGACCCAGTACTTC.

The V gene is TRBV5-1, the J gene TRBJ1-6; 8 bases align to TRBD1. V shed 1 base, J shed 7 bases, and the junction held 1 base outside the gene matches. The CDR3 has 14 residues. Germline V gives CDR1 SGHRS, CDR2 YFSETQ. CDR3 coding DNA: TGCGCCAGCAGCTTGCGGACAGGGAATTCACCCCTCCACTTT. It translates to CASSLRTGNSPLHF.

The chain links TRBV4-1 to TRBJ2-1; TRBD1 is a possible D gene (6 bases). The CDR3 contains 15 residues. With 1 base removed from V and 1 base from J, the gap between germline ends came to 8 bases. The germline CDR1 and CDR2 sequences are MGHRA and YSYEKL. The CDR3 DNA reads TGCGCCAGCAGCCAAGGGGGACAATCCTACAATGAGCAGTTCTTC. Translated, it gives CASSQGGQSYNEQFF.

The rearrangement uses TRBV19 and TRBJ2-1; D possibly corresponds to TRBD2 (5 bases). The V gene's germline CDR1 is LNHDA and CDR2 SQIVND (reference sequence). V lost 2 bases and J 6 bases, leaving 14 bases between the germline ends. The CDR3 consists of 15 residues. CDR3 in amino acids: CASSINLGSSNEQFF. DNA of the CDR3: TGTGCCAGTAGTATAAACTTGGGGAGCAGCAATGAGCAGTTCTTC.

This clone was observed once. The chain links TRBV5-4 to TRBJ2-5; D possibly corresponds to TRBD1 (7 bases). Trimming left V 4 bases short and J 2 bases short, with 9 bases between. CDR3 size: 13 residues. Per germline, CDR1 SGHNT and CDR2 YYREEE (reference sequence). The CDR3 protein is CASSAGQQETQYF. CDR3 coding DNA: TGTGCCAGCAGCGCGGGACAGCAAGAGACCCAGTACTTC.

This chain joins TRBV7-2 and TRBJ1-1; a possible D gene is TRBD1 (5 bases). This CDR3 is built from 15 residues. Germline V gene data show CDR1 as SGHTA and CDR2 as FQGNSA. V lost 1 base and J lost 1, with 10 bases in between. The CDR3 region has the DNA TGTGCCAGCAGCTTAGTTGGAGACAGGAACACTGAAGCTTTCTTT. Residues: CASSLVGDRNTEAFF.

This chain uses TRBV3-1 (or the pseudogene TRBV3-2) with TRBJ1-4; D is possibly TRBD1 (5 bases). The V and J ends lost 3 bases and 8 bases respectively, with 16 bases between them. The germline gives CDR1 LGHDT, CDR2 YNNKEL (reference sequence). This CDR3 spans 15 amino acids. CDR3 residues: CASSHGGGVVEKLFF. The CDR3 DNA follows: TGTGCCAGCAGCCACGGCGGAGGGGTGGTAGAAAAACTGTTTTTT.

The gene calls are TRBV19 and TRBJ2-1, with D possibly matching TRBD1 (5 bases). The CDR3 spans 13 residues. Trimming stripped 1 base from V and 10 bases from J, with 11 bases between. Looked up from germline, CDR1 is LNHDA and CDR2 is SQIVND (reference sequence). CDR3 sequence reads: CASSIVVDSEQFF. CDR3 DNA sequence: TGTGCCAGTAGTATAGTGGTAGACAGCGAGCAGTTCTTC.